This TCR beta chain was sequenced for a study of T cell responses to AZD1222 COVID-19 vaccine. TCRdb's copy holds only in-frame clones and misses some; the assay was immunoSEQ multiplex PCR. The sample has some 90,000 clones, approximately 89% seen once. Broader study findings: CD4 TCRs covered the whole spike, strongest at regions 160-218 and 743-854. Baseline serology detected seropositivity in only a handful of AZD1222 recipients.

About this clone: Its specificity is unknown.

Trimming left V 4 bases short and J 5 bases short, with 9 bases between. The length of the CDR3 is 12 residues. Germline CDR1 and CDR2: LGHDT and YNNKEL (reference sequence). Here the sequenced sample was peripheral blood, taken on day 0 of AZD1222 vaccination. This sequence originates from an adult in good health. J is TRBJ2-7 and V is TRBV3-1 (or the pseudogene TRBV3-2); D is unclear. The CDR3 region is CASSLYPHEQYF. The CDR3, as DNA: TGTGCCAGCAGCCTCTATCCTCACGAGCAGTACTTC.